This T cell receptor beta chain came from a study of metastatic and nonmetastatic thyroid tumors. About the study: Malignant and benign thyroid patients had repertoires compared in peripheral blood and tumor or nodule tissue. Study findings and constraints: In blood and tumor, TCR beta diversity was reportedly significantly higher in malignant thyroid tumors than in benign nodules.

Thyroid surgery had not been preceded by any treatment in any patient. Per the authors' pipeline: The authors used CDR3 differences across clinicopathological groups to build a distant-metastasis classifier for papillary thyroid cancer. MiXCR re-clonotyped the PCR reads for TCRdb. The V and J calls and clone size are TCRdb's, not the authors'. This sample has several thousand clones; roughly 30% occur once, and the top ten carry roughly 19%. Per the germline V gene, CDR1 is MNHNS and CDR2 is SASEGT. This CDR3 is 15 amino acids long. The ends lost 5 bases at V and 0 bases at J; junction bases unmatched: 6. A few counts support this clone. The target antigen is unknown.

J is TRBJ2-7 and V is TRBV6-1; 8 nucleotides line up with TRBD2. Sequences were obtained from tumor tissue. The TCR sequence derives from a female donor with papillary thyroid cancer or a benign thyroid nodule (not recorded which). Some clones in this sample may be carry-over from other donors' samples. The CDR3 loop reads CASSLGGGHSYEQYF. The CDR3 nucleotides read TGTGCCAGCAGTTTAGGCGGGGGGCACTCCTACGAGCAGTACTTC.